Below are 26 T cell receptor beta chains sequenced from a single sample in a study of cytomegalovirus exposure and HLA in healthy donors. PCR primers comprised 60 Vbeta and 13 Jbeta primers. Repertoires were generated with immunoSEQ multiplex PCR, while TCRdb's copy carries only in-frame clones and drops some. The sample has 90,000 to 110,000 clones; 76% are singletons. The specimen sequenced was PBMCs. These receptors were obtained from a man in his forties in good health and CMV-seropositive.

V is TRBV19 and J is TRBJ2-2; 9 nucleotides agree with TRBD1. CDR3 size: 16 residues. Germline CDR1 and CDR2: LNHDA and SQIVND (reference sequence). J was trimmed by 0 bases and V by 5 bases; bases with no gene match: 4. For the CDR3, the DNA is TGTGCCAGTAGTCTAACAGGGGGCTCGAACACCGGGGAGCTGTTTTTT. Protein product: CASSLTGGSNTGELFF.

The CDR3 sequence: CASSVQGRADTQYF. DNA for the CDR3: TGCGCCAGCAGCGTACAGGGCAGGGCAGATACGCAGTATTTT. The rearrangement joins TRBV5-1 to TRBJ2-3; D perhaps matches TRBD1 (6 bases). Trimming shortened V by 4 bases and J by 4 bases, and 13 bases separated the two germline ends. CDR1 and CDR2 (germline): SGHRS, YFSETQ. The CDR3 loop spans 14 amino acids.

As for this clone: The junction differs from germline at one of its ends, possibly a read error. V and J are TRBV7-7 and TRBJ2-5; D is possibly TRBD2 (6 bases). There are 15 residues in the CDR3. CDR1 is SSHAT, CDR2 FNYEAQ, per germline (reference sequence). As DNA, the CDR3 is TGTGCTAGCAGCTTAGGCGGGACCTCCCAAGAGACCCAGTACTTC. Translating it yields CASSLGGTSQETQYF.

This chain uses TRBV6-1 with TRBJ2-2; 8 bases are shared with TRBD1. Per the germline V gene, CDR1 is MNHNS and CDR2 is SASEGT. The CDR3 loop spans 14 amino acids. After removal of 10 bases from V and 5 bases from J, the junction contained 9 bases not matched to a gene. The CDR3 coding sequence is TGTGCCAACAATAGGGACAGGCAAACCGGGGAGCTGTTTTTT. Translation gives CANNRDRQTGELFF.

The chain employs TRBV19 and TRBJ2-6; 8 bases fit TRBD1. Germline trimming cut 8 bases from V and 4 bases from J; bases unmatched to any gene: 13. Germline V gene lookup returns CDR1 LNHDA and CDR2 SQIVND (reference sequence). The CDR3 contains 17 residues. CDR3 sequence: CASRVGQGRLGANVLTF. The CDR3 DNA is TGTGCCAGTCGGGTCGGACAGGGACGGCTGGGGGCCAACGTCCTGACTTTC.

This CDR3 reads CASSFGTSGGEETQYF. CDR3 DNA: TGTGCCAGCAGCTTTGGGACTAGCGGGGGGGAAGAGACCCAGTACTTC. The V and J genes are TRBV7-2 and TRBJ2-5; the match to TRBD2 covers 16 bases. This CDR3 has 16 amino acids. Germline V gives CDR1 SGHTA, CDR2 FQGNSA. Trimming took 3 bases from V and 3 from J; bases not matched to a gene: 1.

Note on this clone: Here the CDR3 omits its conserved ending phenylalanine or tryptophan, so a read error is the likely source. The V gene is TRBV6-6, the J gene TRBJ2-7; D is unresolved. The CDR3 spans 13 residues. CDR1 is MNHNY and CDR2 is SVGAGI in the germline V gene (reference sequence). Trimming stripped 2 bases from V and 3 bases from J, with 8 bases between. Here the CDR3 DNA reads TGTGCCAGCAGTTACATTCTCGACTACGAGCAGTACCTC. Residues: CASSYILDYEQYL.

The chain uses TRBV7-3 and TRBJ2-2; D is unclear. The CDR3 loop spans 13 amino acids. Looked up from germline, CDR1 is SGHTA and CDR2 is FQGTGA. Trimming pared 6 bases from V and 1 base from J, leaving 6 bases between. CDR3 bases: TGTGCCAGCAGGTTCAGGAACACCGGGGAGCTGTTTTTT. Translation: CASRFRNTGELFF.

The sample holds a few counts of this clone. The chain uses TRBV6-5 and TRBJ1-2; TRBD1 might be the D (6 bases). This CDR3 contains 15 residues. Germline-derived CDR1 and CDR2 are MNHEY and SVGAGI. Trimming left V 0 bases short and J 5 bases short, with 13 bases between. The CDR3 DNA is TGTGCCAGCAGTTACTCCGGGGGGCTACAGTATGGCTACACCTTC. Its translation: CASSYSGGLQYGYTF.

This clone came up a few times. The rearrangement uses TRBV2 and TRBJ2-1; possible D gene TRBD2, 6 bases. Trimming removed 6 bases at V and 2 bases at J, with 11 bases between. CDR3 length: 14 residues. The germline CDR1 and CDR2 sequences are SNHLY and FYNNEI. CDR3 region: CASRPGATYNEQFF. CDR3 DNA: TGTGCCAGCAGGCCGGGAGCAACCTACAATGAGCAGTTCTTC.

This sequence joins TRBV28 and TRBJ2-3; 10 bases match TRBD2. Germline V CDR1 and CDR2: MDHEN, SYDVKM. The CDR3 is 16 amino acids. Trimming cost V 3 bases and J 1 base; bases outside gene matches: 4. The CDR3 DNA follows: TGTGCCAGCAGTTTTTCCGGGACTAGCGGCACAGATACGCAGTATTTT. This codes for CASSFSGTSGTDTQYF.

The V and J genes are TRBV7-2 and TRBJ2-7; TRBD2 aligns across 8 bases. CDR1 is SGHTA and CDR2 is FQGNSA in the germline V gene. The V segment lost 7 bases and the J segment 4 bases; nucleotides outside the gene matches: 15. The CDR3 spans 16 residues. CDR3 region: CASTYRAGGGFYEQYF. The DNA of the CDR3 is TGTGCCAGCACCTACCGAGCCGGGGGGGGGTTTTACGAGCAGTACTTC.

CDR3 in DNA: TGTGCCAGCACCGACAGGGGGCGGAATTCACCCCTCCACTTT. Its translation: CASTDRGRNSPLHF. This chain links TRBV6-1 with TRBJ1-6, with 10 nucleotides matching TRBD1. J gave up 7 bases and V 7 bases, and 4 bases lay outside the gene matches. Germline CDR1 and CDR2: MNHNS and SASEGT. The CDR3 has 14 residues.

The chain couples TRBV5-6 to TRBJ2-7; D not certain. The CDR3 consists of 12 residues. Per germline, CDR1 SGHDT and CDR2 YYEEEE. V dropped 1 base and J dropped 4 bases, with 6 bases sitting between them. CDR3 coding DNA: TGTGCCAGCAGCTTGTTCAGGTACGAGCAGTACTTC. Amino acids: CASSLFRYEQYF.

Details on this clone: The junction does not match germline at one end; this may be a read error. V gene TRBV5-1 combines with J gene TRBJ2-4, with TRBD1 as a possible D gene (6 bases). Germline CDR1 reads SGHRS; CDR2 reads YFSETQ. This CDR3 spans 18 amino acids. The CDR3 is CARSSIGQPVLAKNIQYF. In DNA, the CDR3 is TGCGCCAGGAGCTCAATCGGACAGCCAGTCCTAGCCAAAAACATTCAGTACTTC. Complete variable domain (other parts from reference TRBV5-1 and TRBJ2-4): KAGVTQTPRYLIKTRGQQVTLSCSPISGHRSVSWYQQTPGQGLQFLFEYFSETQRNKGNFPGRFSGRQFSNSRSEMNVSTLELGDSALYLCARSSIGQPVLAKNIQYFGAGTRLSVL.

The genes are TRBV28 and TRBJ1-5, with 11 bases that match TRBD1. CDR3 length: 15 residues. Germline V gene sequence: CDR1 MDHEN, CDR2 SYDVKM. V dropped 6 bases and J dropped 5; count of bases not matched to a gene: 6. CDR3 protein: CASSGGTGGDQPQHF. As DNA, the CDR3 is TGTGCCAGCAGCGGAGGGACAGGGGGGGATCAGCCCCAGCATTTT. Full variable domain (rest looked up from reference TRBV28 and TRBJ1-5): DVKVTQSSRYLVKRTGEKVFLECVQDMDHENMFWYRQDPGLGLRLIYFSYDVKMKEKGDIPEGYSVSREKKERFSLILESASTNQTSMYLCASSGGTGGDQPQHFGDGTRLSIL.

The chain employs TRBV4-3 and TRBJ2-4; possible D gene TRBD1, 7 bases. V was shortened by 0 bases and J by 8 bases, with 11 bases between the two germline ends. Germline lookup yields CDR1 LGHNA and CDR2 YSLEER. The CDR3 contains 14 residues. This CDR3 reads CASSQDQGGDIQYF. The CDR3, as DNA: TGCGCCAGCAGCCAAGATCAGGGGGGTGACATTCAGTACTTC.

CDR3 residues: CSAKQGAAYEQYF. CDR3 DNA: TGCAGCGCTAAACAGGGGGCGGCCTACGAGCAGTACTTC. This chain joins TRBV29-1 and TRBJ2-7; 9 positions match TRBD1. Trimming took 7 bases from V and 2 from J; bases not matched to a gene: 6. The CDR3 consists of 13 residues. The germline gives CDR1 SQVTM, CDR2 ANQGSEA.

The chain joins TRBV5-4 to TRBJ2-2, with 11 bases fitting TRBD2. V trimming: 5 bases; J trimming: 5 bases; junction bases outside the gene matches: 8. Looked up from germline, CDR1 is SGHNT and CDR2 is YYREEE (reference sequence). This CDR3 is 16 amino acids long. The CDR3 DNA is TGTGCCAGCAGACCGGGGACTAGCGGAATGACCGGGGAGCTGTTTTTT. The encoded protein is CASRPGTSGMTGELFF.

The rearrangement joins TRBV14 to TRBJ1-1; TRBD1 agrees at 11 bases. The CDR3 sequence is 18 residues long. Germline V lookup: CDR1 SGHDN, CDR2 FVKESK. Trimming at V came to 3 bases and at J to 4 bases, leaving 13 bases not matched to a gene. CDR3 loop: CASSQTGQGASVVTEAFF. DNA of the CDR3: TGTGCCAGCAGCCAGACCGGACAGGGGGCGAGTGTGGTCACTGAAGCTTTCTTT.

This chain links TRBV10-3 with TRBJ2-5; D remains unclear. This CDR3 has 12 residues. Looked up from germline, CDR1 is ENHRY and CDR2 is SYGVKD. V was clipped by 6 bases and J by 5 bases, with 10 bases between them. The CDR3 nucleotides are TGTGCCATCAGAGGAGAAGGCGAGACCCAGTACTTC. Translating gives CAIRGEGETQYF.

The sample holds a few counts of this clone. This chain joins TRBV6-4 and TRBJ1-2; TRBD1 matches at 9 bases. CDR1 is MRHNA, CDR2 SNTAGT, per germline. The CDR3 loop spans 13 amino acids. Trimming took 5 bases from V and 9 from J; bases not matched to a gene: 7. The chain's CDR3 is CASSPGQGMRYTF. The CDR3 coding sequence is TGTGCCAGCAGTCCCGGACAGGGGATGCGCTACACCTTC.

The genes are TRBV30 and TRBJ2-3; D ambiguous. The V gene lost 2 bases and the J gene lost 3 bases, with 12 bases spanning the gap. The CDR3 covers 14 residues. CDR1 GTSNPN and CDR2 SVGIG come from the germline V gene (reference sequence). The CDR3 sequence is CAWSPPPGTDTQYF. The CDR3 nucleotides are TGTGCCTGGAGTCCGCCCCCCGGGACAGATACGCAGTATTTT.

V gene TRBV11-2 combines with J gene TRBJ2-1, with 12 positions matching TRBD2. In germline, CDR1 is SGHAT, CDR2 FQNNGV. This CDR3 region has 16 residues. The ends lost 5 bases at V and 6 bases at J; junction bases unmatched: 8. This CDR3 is CASSPRLAGVSNEQFF. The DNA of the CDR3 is TGTGCCAGCAGCCCAAGACTAGCGGGAGTCTCCAATGAGCAGTTCTTC. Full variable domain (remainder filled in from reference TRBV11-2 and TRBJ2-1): EAGVAQSPRYKIIEKRQSVAFWCNPISGHATLYWYQQILGQGPKLLIQFQNNGVVDDSQLPKDRFSAERLKGVDSTLKIQPAKLEDSAVYLCASSPRLAGVSNEQFFGPGTRLTVL.

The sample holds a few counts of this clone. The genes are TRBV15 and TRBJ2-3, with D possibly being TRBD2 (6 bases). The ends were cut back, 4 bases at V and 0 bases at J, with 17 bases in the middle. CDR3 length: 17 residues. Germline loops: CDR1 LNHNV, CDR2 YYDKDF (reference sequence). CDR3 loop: CATSTGLFAGSTDTQYF. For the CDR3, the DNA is TGTGCCACCAGCACAGGTCTTTTCGCGGGAAGCACAGATACGCAGTATTTT.

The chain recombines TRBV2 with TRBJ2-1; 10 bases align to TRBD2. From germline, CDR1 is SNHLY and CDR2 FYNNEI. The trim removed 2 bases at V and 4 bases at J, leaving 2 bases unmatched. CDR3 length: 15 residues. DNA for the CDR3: TGTGCCAGCAGTGAACAGCGGGAGGGATACAATGAGCAGTTCTTC. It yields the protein CASSEQREGYNEQFF.